The 18 T cell receptor beta chains reported below all come from one sample, sequenced in a study of cytomegalovirus exposure and HLA in healthy donors. With 60 Vbeta and 13 Jbeta primers, the PCR was carried out. TCRdb keeps only in-frame clones here, not all; method: immunoSEQ multiplex PCR. The top ten clones hold around 5.9% of a sample with about 190,000 clones, 78% of them seen once. Material for sequencing was PBMCs. The receptors shown here come from a woman aged 30 to 39 in good health and CMV-seropositive.

This chain uses TRBV6-5 with TRBJ1-2, with D maybe TRBD1 (6 bases). The V and J ends lost 7 bases and 4 bases respectively, with 13 bases between them. The CDR3 length is 13 residues. Germline values: CDR1 MNHEY, CDR2 SVGAGI. The CDR3 here is CASKRTAGYGYTF. Written as DNA, the CDR3 is TGTGCCAGCAAGAGGACAGCCGGCTATGGCTACACCTTC.

This rearrangement joins TRBV11-2 to TRBJ2-3; 7 bases line up with TRBD1. The CDR3 spans 16 residues. Germline CDR1 and CDR2: SGHAT and FQNNGV. With V trimmed by 4 bases and J by 2 bases, 9 bases remained unmatched. This CDR3 reads CASSSGQRTDTDTQYF. The CDR3 DNA is TGTGCCAGCAGCTCGGGACAGAGGACTGACACAGATACGCAGTATTTT.

A word on this clone: At one of its ends the junction is not consistent with the germline gene, which may arise from a read error. The gene calls are TRBV7-7 and TRBJ2-1, with 12 nucleotides matching TRBD2. The CDR3 spans 16 residues. Per the germline V gene, CDR1 is SSHAT and CDR2 is FNYEAQ (reference sequence). The DNA of the CDR3 is TGTGCTAGCAGCCGGACTAGCGGGAAACAATACAATGAGCAGTTCTTC. Protein product: CASSRTSGKQYNEQFF.

CDR3 residues: CAISESTELGEKLFF. DNA of the CDR3: TGTGCCATCAGTGAGTCGACAGAACTTGGTGAAAAACTGTTTTTT. The rearrangement links TRBV10-3 to TRBJ1-4; D might be TRBD1 (5 bases). The CDR3 is 15 residues long. Trimming cost V 0 bases and J 7 bases, with 12 bases left between them. Per the germline V gene, CDR1 is ENHRY and CDR2 is SYGVKD.

The J gene is TRBJ2-7, the V gene TRBV28; TRBD2 agrees at 11 bases. The trim removed 2 bases at V and 6 bases at J, leaving 3 bases unmatched. Germline CDR1 reads MDHEN; CDR2 reads SYDVKM. The CDR3 is 14 residues long. CDR3 coding DNA: TGTGCCAGCAGTTTAAGGCTAGCGGGAGGCGAGCAGTACTTC. It codes for CASSLRLAGGEQYF.

V and J are TRBV19 and TRBJ2-5, with a possible D match to TRBD1 (6 bases). This CDR3 region has 14 residues. Trimming pared 1 base from V and 4 bases from J, leaving 10 bases between. The germline V gene has CDR1 LNHDA and CDR2 SQIVND (reference sequence). As DNA, the CDR3 is TGTGCCAGTAGTATAGTTGGGGGCGGAGAGACCCAGTACTTC. Translation: CASSIVGGGETQYF.

The table lists this clone with a few counts. The chain recombines TRBV19 with TRBJ2-1; TRBD1 matches 7 bases. The CDR3 covers 15 residues. The V gene's germline CDR1 is LNHDA and CDR2 SQIVND (reference sequence). Germline trimming cut 3 bases from V and 0 bases from J; bases unmatched to any gene: 2. CDR3 nucleotide sequence: TGTGCCAGTAGTATGGACAGGAGCTCCTACAATGAGCAGTTCTTC. Protein sequence: CASSMDRSSYNEQFF.

This clone has only a few counts. The rearrangement uses TRBV28 and TRBJ1-1; D is uncertain. The germline V gene has CDR1 MDHEN and CDR2 SYDVKM. The CDR3 is 14 amino acids. Trimming removed 1 base at V and 2 bases at J, with 8 bases between. The CDR3 is CASSLFRSNTEAFF. DNA of the CDR3: TGTGCCAGCAGTTTATTCCGTAGTAACACTGAAGCTTTCTTT.

The chain joins TRBV11-2 to TRBJ1-4; D remains ambiguous. Trimming cost V 1 base and J 12 bases, with 12 bases left between them. The CDR3 loop spans 13 amino acids. Germline V gene data show CDR1 as SGHAT and CDR2 as FQNNGV. CDR3 sequence reads: CASSLVFRGELFF. The CDR3 region has the DNA TGTGCCAGCAGCTTAGTTTTCCGGGGAGAACTGTTTTTT.

This clone was observed once. The chain combines TRBV2 with TRBJ1-4; a possible D gene is TRBD1 (5 bases). Deletions cut 4 bases from V and 8 bases from J, with 14 bases between. Germline V lookup: CDR1 SNHLY, CDR2 FYNNEI. This CDR3 has 14 amino acids. The CDR3 here is CASSARRGGEKLFF. CDR3 coding DNA: TGTGCCAGCAGTGCAAGGAGGGGTGGGGAAAAACTGTTTTTT.

This CDR3 is CASTSGRVFGDEQYF. In nucleotides, the CDR3 is TGTGCCAGCACTAGCGGGAGGGTCTTTGGGGACGAGCAGTACTTC. The rearrangement joins TRBV2 to TRBJ2-7, with TRBD2 matching over 12 bases. The germline CDR1 and CDR2 sequences are SNHLY and FYNNEI. The CDR3 is made up of 15 amino acids. The V gene end was trimmed by 7 bases and the J gene end by 5 bases; junction bases not matched to a gene: 9.

A word on this clone: Other nucleotide sequences from this sample produce the same CDR3. This chain links TRBV28 with TRBJ2-1; no reliable D call. Germline V gene lookup returns CDR1 MDHEN and CDR2 SYDVKM. Between the trimmed V and J ends, which lost 1 base and 6 bases, there was a span of 4 bases. The CDR3 is 12 amino acids. The CDR3 loop reads CASSLSGNEQFF. Here the CDR3 DNA reads TGTGCCAGCAGTTTATCGGGCAATGAGCAGTTCTTC.

This clone has a handful of counts. The junction does not match germline at one end; this may be a read error. The gene calls are TRBV7-7 and TRBJ2-3; D is ambiguous. From germline, CDR1 is SSHAT and CDR2 FNYEAQ (reference sequence). This CDR3 spans 14 amino acids. The CDR3 DNA sequence: TGTGCTAGCAGCTTATCCCGTCGGTCAGATACGCAGTATTTT. Translation: CASSLSRRSDTQYF.

The chain recombines TRBV19 with TRBJ2-2; perhaps TRBD1 as D (6 bases). The ends were cut back, 5 bases at V and 6 bases at J, with 7 bases in the middle. The germline CDR1 and CDR2 sequences are LNHDA and SQIVND (reference sequence). The CDR3 loop spans 12 amino acids. CDR3 bases: TGTGCCAGTAGTTCAGGGGCCGGGGAGCTGTTTTTT. It yields the protein CASSSGAGELFF.

The chain links TRBV2 to TRBJ1-2; TRBD1 aligns across 7 bases. The V gene's germline CDR1 is SNHLY and CDR2 FYNNEI. Trimming removed 0 bases from V and 6 bases from J; junction bases left unmatched: 13. This CDR3 spans 17 amino acids. The chain's CDR3 is CASSEAPRGSEEDGYTF. CDR3 in DNA: TGTGCCAGCAGTGAAGCGCCCAGGGGGTCCGAAGAAGATGGCTACACCTTC.

This clone was recorded a few times. In nucleotides, the CDR3 is TGCGCCAGCAGCCAAGTACAAGACTCGATGGGCGGGGAGCTGTTTTTT. Protein product: CASSQVQDSMGGELFF. V usage is TRBV4-3 and J usage is TRBJ2-2; D gene uncertain. V lost 1 base and J 7 bases, leaving 16 bases between the germline ends. Germline V gene data show CDR1 as LGHNA and CDR2 as YSLEER. CDR3 size: 16 residues.

The V and J genes are TRBV6-1 and TRBJ2-5; no clear D. From germline, CDR1 is MNHNS and CDR2 SASEGT. V was pared by 5 bases and J by 4 bases, with 11 bases between. The CDR3 totals 13 residues. The CDR3 region has the DNA TGTGCCAGCAGTCACGACACACTAGAGACCCAGTACTTC. Its translation: CASSHDTLETQYF.

The chain carries TRBV7-9 and TRBJ1-3; no clear D. This CDR3 comprises 14 residues. In germline, CDR1 is SEHNR, CDR2 FQNEAQ (reference sequence). V shed 4 bases and J shed 2 bases, with 9 bases lying between them. The CDR3 spells CASSSREAGNTIYF. In DNA, the CDR3 is TGTGCCAGCAGCTCCCGGGAGGCTGGAAACACCATATATTTT. The whole variable domain, remainder taken from reference TRBV7-9 and TRBJ1-3, is DTGVSQNPRHKITKRGQNVTFRCDPISEHNRLYWYRQTLGQGPEFLTYFQNEAQLEKSRLLSDRFSAERPKGSFSTLEIQRTEQGDSAMYLCASSSREAGNTIYFGEGSWLTVV.